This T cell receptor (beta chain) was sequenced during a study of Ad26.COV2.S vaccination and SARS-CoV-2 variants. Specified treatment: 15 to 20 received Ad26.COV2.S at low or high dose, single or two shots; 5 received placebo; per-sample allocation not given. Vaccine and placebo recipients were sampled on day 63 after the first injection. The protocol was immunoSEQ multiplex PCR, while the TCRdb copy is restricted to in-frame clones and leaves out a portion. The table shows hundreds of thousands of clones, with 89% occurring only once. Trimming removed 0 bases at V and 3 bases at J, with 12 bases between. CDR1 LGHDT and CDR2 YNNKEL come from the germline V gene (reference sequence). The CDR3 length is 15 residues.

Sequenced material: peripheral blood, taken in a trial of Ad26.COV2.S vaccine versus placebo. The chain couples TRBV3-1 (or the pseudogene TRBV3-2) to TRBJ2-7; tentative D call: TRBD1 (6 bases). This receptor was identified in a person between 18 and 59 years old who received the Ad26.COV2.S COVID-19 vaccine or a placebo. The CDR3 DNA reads TGTGCCAGCAGCCAAGAGGGGGCGAGGCGCTACGAGCAGTACTTC. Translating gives CASSQEGARRYEQYF.